The T cell receptor beta chain under discussion was sequenced for a study of T cells after yellow fever vaccination. Regarding the study as a whole: Almost no vaccine-responding clonotypes were detectable in day 0 sorted memory subsets. By day 5 rather than day 15, the secondary response had peaked, though it was weaker. Most primary-vaccination clones reappeared after the booster (approximately 95% CD4, roughly 90% CD8). Contaminants from the bulk population, in the form of abundant clonotypes, could be found in FACS-sorted repertoires.

This CDR3 has 15 residues. Germline CDR1 reads SEHNR; CDR2 reads FQNEAQ (reference sequence). V was cut by 5 bases and J by 3 bases, with 14 bases left in between. TCRdb passed the 5' RACE reads through MiXCR, listing each CDR3 protein once. The repertoire holds about 53,000 distinct CDR3 sequences, with about 5% as singletons. The V call is TRBV7-9, the J call TRBJ2-1; D uncertain. The TCR was taken from a man aged 18 to 30 who received the YFV17D yellow fever vaccine. The sequences come from PBMCs, either bulk or a sorted T-cell subset (CD4+, CD8+, memory, or dextramer-sorted; not recorded which), collected on the day of the yellow fever booster vaccination. CDR3 bases: TGTGCCAGCAGCCTTCTCTACTTCAACTACAATGAGCAGTTCTTC. Its protein product is CASSLLYFNYNEQFF.